This T cell receptor (beta chain) is drawn from a study of blood T cell repertoires in COVID-19. Per the authors' pipeline: Amplification of reference gene primers was used by the study to estimate nucleated cell counts. Sequencing used immunoSEQ multiplex PCR; TCRdb keeps in-frame clones, though not all of them. That table is the source of V, J and clone size, and D and trimming were worked out from the DNA. This sample has about 140,000 clones; approximately 80% occur once, and the top ten carry about 10%. The sample consisted of peripheral blood. The TCR originated in a man aged 55 to 70 who had recovered from COVID-19.

The CDR3 coding sequence is TGTGCCAGCAGCGCGGCGGGGAACACTGAAGCTTTCTTT. Its translation is CASSAAGNTEAFF. This chain uses TRBV9 with TRBJ1-1; no reliable D call. Germline assignment: CDR1 SGDLS and CDR2 YYNGEE. Trimming took 3 bases from V and 1 from J, leaving 7 bases between them. The CDR3 loop spans 13 amino acids. Combining the CDR3 with reference TRBV9 and TRBJ1-1 gives the whole variable domain DSGVTQTPKHLITATGQRVTLRCSPRSGDLSVYWYQQSLDQGLQFLIQYYNGEERAKGNILERFSAQQFPDLHSELNLSSLELGDSALYFCASSAAGNTEAFFGQGTRLTVV.